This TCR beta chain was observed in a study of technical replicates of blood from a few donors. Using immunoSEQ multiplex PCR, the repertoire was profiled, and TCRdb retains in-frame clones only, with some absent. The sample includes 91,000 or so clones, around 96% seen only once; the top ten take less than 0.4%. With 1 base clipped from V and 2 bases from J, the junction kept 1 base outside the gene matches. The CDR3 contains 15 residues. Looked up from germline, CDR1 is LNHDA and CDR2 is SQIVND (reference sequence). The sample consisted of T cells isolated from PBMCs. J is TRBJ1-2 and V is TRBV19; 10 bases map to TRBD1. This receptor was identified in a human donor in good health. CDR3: CASSIGQGANYGYTF. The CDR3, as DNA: TGTGCCAGTAGTATAGGACAGGGGGCGAACTATGGCTACACCTTC.